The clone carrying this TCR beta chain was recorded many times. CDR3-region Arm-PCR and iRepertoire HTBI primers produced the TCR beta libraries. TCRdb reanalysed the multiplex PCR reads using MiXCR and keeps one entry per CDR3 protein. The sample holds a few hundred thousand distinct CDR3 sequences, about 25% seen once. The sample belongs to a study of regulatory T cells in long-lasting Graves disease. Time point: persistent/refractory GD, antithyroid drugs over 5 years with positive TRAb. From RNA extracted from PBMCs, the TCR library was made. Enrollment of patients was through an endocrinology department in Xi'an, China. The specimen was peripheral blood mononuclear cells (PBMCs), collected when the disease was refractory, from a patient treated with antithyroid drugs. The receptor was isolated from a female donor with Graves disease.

The DNA of the CDR3 is TGTGCCACCAGTGACCCTGGACTAGCCGAGCAGTACTTC. Translation: CATSDPGLAEQYF. The chain carries TRBV24-1 and TRBJ2-7, with 8 bases that match TRBD2. Germline values: CDR1 KGHDR, CDR2 SFDVKD. This CDR3 is built from 13 residues. With 4 bases clipped from V and 6 bases from J, the junction kept 4 bases outside the gene matches.